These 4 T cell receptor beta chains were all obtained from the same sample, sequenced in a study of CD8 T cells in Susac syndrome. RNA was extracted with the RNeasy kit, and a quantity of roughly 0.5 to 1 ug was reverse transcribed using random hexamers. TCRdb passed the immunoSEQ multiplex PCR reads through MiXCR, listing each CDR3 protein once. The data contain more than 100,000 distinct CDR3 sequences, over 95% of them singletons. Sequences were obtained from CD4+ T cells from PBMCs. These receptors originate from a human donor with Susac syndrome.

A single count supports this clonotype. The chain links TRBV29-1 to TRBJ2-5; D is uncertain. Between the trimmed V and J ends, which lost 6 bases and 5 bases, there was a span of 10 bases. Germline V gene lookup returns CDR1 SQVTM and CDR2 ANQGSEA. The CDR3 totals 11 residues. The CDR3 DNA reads TGCAGCGTCCAACGTGGCGAGACCCAGTACTTC. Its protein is CSVQRGETQYF.

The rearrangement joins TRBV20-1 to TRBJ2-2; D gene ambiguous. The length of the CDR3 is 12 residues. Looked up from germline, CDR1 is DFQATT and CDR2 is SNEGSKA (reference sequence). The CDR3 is CSGRTIVGELFF. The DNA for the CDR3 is TGCAGCGGACGGACGATTGTTGGGGAGCTGTTTTTT.

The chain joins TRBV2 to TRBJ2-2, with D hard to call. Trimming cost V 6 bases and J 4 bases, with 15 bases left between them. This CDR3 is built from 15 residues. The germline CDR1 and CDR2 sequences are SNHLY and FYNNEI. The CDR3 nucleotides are TGTGCCAGCAGCCTTAGGACCCTTGGCACCGGGGAGCTGTTTTTT. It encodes CASSLRTLGTGELFF.

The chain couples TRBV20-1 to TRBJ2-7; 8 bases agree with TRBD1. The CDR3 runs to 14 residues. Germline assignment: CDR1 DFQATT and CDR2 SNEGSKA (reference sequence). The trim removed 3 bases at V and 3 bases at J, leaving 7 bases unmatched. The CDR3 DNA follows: TGCAGTGCTAGTAACAGAGGACAGGGCTACGAGCAGTACTTC. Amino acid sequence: CSASNRGQGYEQYF.